This TCR beta chain was captured by sequencing in a study of beta chain features in type 1 diabetes. Whole-study findings and limits: Cells carrying high TCR expression could end up over-represented when cDNA is sequenced. For Type 1 diabetes patients, all four CD4+ subsets carried TCRB CDR3s that were moderately but significantly shorter. In type 1 diabetes patients, VDJ junctions had fewer insertions; deletions at these junctions were more frequent.

Expressed TCRB transcripts were sequenced because the isolated RNA had all been reverse transcribed beforehand. Repertoires were generated with immunoSEQ multiplex PCR, while TCRdb's copy carries only in-frame clones and drops some. The table records hundreds of thousands of clones, approximately 12% of them present only once. Isolation of CD4+ naive, central memory, regulatory and stem cell-like memory cells was achieved by sorting via CD45RO/CCR7/CD25/CD127/CD95/CD27. Sorted populations all had greater than 98% purity. From germline, CDR1 is SNHLY and CDR2 FYNNEI. Trimming stripped 4 bases from V and 9 bases from J, with 7 bases between. The CDR3 spans 11 residues. This clone was detected only a few times. Antigen unknown.

The specimen was naive CD4+ T cells from blood. The origin of this receptor is a woman between 18 and 29 years old with type 1 diabetes. This chain joins TRBV2 and TRBJ2-4; maybe TRBD2 (6 bases). CDR3 sequence reads: CASSVGGIQYF. The CDR3 region has the DNA TGTGCCAGCAGTGTGGGGGGCATTCAGTACTTC.